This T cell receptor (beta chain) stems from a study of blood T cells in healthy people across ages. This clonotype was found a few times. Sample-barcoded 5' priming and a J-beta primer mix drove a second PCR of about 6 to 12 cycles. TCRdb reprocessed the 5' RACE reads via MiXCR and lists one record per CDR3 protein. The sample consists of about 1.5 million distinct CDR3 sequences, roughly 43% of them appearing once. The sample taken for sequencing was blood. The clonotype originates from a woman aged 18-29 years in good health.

The chain's CDR3 is CASSHPNSRGANEQFF. In nucleotides, the CDR3 is TGTGCCAGCAGCCACCCCAACTCCAGGGGAGCGAATGAGCAGTTCTTC. This chain joins TRBV14 and TRBJ2-1; weak D call: TRBD1 (6 bases). This CDR3 is 16 amino acids long. CDR1 and CDR2 (germline): SGHDN, FVKESK. V was cut by 3 bases and J by 7 bases, with 19 bases left in between.